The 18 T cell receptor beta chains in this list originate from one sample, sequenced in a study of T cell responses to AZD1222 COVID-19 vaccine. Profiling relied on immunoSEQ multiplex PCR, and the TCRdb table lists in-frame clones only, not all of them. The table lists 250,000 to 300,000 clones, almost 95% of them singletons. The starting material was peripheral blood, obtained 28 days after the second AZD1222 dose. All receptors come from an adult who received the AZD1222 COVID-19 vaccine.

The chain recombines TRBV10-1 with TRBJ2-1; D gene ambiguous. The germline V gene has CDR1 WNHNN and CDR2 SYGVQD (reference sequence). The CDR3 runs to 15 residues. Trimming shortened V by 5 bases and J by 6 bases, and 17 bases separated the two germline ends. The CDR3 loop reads CASSTAFYQPNEQFF. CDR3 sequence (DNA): TGCGCCAGCAGTACGGCTTTCTACCAACCCAATGAGCAGTTCTTC.

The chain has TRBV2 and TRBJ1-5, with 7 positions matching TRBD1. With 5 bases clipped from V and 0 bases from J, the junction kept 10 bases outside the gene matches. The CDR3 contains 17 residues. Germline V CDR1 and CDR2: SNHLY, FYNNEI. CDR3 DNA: TGTGCCAGCAGTTCCGGACAGGCTGGTTATAGCAATCAGCCCCAGCATTTT. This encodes CASSSGQAGYSNQPQHF.

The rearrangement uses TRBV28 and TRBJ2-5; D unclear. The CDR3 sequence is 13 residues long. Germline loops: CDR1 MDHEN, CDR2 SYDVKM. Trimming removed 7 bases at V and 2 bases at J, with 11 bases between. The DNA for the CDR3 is TGTGCCAGCAATGTCAGAAGACAAGAGACCCAGTACTTC. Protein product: CASNVRRQETQYF. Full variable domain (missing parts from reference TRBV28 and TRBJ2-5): DVKVTQSSRYLVKRTGEKVFLECVQDMDHENMFWYRQDPGLGLRLIYFSYDVKMKEKGDIPEGYSVSREKKERFSLILESASTNQTSMYLCASNVRRQETQYFGPGTRLLVL.

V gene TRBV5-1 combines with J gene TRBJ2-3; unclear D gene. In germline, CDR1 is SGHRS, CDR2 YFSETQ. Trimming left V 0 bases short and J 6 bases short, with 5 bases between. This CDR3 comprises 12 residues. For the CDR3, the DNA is TGCGCCAGCAGCTTGGCCGGGGATACGCAGTATTTT. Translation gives CASSLAGDTQYF.

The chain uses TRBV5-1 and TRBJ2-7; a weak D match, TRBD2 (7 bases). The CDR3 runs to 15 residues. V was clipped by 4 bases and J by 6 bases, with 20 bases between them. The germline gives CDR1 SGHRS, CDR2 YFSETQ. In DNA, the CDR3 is TGCGCCAGCAGCCCCAGGGGCAGGGGAGGGGGCGAGCAGTACTTC. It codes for CASSPRGRGGGEQYF.

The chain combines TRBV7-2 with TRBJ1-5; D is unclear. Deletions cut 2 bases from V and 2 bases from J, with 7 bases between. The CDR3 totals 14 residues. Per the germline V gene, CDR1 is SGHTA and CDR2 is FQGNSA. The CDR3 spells CASSLSRGNQPQHF. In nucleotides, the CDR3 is TGTGCCAGCAGCTTAAGTAGGGGCAATCAGCCCCAGCATTTT.

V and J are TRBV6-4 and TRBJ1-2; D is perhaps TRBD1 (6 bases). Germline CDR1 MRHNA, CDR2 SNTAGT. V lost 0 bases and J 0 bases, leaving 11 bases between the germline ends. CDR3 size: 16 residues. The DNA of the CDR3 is TGTGCCAGCAGTGACTCGTTCAGGGGACCTAACTATGGCTACACCTTC. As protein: CASSDSFRGPNYGYTF.

CDR3 nucleotide sequence: TGTGCCAGCAGCTTAGCCTGGACTGAAGCTTTCTTT. Translation: CASSLAWTEAFF. The chain combines TRBV7-2 with TRBJ1-1; no clear D. The ends were cut back, 0 bases at V and 5 bases at J, with 4 bases in the middle. Germline assignment: CDR1 SGHTA and CDR2 FQGNSA. The CDR3 has 12 residues.

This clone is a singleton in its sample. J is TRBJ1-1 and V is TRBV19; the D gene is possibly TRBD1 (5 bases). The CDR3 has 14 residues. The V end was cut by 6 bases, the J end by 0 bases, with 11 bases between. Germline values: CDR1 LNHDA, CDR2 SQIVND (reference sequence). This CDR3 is CASSSGLLNTEAFF. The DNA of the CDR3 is TGTGCCAGTAGCTCGGGACTTTTGAACACTGAAGCTTTCTTT.

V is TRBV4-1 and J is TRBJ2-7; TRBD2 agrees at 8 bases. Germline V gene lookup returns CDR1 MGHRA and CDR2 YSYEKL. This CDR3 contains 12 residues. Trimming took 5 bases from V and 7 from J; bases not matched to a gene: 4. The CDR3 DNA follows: TGCGCCAGCAGCGGGGCGGGAGGAGAGCAGTACTTC. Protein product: CASSGAGGEQYF.

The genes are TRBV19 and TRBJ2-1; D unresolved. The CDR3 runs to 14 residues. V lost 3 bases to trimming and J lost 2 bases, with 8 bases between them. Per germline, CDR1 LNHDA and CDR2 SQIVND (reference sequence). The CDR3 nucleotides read TGTGCCAGTAGTATTACCGGACCCTACAATGAGCAGTTCTTC. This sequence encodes CASSITGPYNEQFF.

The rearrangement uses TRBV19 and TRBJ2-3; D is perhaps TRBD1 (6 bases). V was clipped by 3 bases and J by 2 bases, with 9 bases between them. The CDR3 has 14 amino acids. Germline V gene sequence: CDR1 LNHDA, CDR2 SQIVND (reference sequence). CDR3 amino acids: CASSMRTATDTQYF. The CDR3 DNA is TGTGCCAGTAGTATGCGGACAGCCACAGATACGCAGTATTTT.

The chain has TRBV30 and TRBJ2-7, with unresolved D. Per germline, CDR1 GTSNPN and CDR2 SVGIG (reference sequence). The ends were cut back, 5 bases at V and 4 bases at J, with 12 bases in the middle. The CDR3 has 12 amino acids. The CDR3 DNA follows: TGTGCCTGGTCAACCGGACGGTACGAGCAGTACTTC. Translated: CAWSTGRYEQYF. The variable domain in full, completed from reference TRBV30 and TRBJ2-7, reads SQTIHQWPATLVQPVGSPLSLECTVEGTSNPNLYWYRQAAGRGLQLLFYSVGIGQISSEVPQNLSASRPQDRQFILSSKKLLLSDSGFYLCAWSTGRYEQYFGPGTRLTVT.

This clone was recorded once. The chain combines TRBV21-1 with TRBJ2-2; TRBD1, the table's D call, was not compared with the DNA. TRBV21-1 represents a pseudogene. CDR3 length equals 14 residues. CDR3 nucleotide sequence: TGTGCCAGCAGCAAAGAGGGGGATACCGGGGAGCTGTTTTTT. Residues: CASSKEGDTGELFF.

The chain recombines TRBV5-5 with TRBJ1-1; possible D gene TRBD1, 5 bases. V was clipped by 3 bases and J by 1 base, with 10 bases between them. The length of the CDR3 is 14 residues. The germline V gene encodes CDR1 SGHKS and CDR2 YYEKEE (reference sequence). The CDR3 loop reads CASSSLGRNTEAFF. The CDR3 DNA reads TGTGCCAGCAGCTCCCTGGGACGGAACACTGAAGCTTTCTTT.

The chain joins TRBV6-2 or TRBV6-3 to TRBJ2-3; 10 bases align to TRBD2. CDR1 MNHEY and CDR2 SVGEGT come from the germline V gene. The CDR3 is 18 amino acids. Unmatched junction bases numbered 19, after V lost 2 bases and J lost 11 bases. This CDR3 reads CASSYASVEREGLGKQYF. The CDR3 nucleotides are TGTGCCAGCAGTTACGCCTCTGTCGAGCGGGAGGGCCTGGGAAAGCAGTATTTT.

Written as DNA, the CDR3 is TGTGCCTCCCAGGGGTCGTTCCCTGAAGCTTTCTTT. This gives the protein CASQGSFPEAFF. This rearrangement joins TRBV28 to TRBJ1-1, with D possibly being TRBD1 (6 bases). The CDR3 runs to 12 residues. V was cut by 11 bases and J by 6 bases, with 16 bases left in between. Germline loops: CDR1 MDHEN, CDR2 SYDVKM.

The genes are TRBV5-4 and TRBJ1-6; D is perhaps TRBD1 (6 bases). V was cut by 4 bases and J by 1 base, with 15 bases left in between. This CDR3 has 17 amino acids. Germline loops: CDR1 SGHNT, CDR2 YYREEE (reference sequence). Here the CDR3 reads CASSVVTGTSYNSPLHF. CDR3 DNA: TGTGCCAGCAGCGTGGTTACCGGGACATCCTATAATTCACCCCTCCACTTT.